Given below is one T cell receptor beta chain in context. As handled by the study authors: Estimates of nucleated cell counts were drawn from the amplification of reference gene primers. Only in-frame clones appear in the TCRdb table, and some are missing; sequencing was by immunoSEQ multiplex PCR. V, J and clone size derive from that table, while D and trimming were established from the DNA sequence. This table holds 130,000 or so clones, 82% found once. This record comes from a study of blood T cell repertoires in COVID-19. The overall study: Acute-phase and convalescent COVID-19 samples originated in the United States, Italy and Spain. Sources were T cells, B-cell-depleted T cells, or PBMCs; the material itself was cDNA or gDNA.

V lost 9 bases to trimming and J lost 6 bases; unmatched junction nucleotides: 8. Germline V CDR1 and CDR2: SEHNR, FQNEAQ (reference sequence). The CDR3 totals 13 residues. The receptor's source is a human donor in a cohort sampled during active COVID-19. The chain couples TRBV7-9 to TRBJ1-2; 9 positions match TRBD1. Input material: peripheral blood. The CDR3 DNA reads as TGTGCCAGTAAAAAGGGGACAGGGCATGGCTACACCTTC. This codes for CASKKGTGHGYTF.